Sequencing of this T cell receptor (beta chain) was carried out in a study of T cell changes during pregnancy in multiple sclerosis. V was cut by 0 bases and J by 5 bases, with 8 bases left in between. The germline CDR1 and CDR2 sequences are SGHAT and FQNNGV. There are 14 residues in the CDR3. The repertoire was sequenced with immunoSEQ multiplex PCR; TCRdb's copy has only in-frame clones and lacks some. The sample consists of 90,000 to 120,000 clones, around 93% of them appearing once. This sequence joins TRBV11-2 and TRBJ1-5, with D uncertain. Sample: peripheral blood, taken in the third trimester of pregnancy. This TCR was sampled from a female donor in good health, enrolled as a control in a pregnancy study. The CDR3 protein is CASSLDGGDQPQHF. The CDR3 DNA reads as TGTGCCAGCAGCTTAGATGGCGGCGATCAGCCCCAGCATTTT.